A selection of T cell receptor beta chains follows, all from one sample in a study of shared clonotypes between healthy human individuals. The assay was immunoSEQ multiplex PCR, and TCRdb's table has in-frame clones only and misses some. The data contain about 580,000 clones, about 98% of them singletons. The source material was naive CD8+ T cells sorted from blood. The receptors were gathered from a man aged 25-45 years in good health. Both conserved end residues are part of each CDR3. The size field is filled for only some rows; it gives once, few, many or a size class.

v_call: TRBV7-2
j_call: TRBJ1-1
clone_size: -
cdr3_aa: CASSLDPGDTEAFF

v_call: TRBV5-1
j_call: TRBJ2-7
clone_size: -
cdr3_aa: CASSLGGGELYEQYF

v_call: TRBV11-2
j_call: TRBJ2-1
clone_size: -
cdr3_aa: CASSLEGTRNEQFF

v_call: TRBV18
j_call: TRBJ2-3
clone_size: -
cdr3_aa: CASSRGGSTDTQYF

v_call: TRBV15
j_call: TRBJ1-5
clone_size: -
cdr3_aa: CATSRERNSNQPQHF

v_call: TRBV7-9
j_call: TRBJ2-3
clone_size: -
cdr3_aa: CASSYPPSGTQDTQYF

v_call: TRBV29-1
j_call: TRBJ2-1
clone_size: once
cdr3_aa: CSGRLAGDLGEQFF

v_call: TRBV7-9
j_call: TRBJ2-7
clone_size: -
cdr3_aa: CASSNPTSGHVEQYF

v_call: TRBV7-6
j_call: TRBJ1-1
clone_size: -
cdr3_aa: CASSLTGNTEAFF

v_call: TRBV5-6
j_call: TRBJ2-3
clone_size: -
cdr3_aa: CASSGQGSDTQYF

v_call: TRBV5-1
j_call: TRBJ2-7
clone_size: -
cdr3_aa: CASSLRDNSYEQYF

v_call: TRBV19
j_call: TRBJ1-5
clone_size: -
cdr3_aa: CASRLGHINQPQHF

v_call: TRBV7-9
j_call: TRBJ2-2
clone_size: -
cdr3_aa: CASSRSGVNTGELFF

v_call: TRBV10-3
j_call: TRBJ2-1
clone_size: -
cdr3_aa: CAISEGGRSSYNEQFF

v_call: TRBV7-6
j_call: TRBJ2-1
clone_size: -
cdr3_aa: CASSLGASGAPDEQFF

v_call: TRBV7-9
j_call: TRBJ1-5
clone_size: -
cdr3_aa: CASSSAGGGLNQPQHF

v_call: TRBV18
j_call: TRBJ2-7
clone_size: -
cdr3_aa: CASSPEGISSYEQYF

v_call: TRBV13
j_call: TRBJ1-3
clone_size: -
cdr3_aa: CASSSRGQGDTIYF

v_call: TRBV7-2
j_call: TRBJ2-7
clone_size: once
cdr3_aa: CASSTGQGASEQYF

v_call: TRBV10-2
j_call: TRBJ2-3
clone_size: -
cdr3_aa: CASSEGLRTDTQYF

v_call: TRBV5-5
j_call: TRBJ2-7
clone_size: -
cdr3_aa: CASSLEWRDYEQYF

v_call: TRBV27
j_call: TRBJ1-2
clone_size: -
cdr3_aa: CASSFGAGDGYTF

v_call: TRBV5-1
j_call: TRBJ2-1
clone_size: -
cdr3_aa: CASSPGGGDSYNEQFF

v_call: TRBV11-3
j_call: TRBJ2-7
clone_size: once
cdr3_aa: CASSSAGAYEQYF

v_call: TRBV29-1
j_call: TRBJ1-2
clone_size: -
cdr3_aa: CSVEDRVYYGYTF

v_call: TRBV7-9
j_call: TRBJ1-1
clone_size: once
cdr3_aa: CASSDRDRGQTEAFF

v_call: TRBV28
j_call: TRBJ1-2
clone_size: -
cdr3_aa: CASTIEGYYGYTF

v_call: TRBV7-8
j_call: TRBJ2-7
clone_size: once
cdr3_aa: CATVGRISYEQYF

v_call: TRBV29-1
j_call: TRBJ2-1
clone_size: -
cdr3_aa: CSVVGGGYNEQFF

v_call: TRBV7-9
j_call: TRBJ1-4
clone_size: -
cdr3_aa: CASSLAGVGPTNEKLFF

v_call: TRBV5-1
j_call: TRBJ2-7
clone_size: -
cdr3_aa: CASSPRTGSYEQYF

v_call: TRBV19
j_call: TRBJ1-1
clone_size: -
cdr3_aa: CASSISSRDPKAFF

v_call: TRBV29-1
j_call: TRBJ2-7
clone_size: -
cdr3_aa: CSVEYRDSYEQYF

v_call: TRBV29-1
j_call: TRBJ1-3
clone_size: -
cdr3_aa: CSVEGTGEGNTIYF

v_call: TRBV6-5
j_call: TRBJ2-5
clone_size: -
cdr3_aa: CASATSGRQETQYF

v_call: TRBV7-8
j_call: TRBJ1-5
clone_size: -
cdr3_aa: CASSLGNQPQHF

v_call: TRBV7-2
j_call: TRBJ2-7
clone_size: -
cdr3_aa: CASSSGFEQYF

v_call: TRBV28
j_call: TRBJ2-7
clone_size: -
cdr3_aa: CASRKGGGPYEQYF

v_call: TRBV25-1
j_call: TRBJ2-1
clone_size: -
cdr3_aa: CASSEDISYNEQFF

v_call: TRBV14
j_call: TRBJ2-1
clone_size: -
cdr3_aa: CASSRRRTEQFF

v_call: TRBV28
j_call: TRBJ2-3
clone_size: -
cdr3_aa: CASNPLSGRAGDTQYF

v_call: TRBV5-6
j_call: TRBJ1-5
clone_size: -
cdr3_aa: CASSLGRATNQPQHF

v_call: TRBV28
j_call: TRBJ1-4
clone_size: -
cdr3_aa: CASSFTDNNEKLFF

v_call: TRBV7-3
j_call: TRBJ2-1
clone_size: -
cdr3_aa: CASSPLAGLSYNEQFF

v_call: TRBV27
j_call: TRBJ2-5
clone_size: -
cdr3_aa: CASSLRRSGGETQYF

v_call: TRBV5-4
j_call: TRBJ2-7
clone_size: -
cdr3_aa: CASSLSGRASYEQYF

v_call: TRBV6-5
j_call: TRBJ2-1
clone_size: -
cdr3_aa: CASSSLPGDEQFF

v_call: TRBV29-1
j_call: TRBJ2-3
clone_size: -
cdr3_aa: CSTLYWDRGTDTQYF